The 6 T cell receptor beta chains presented below share a single source sample, sequenced in a study of beta chain features in type 1 diabetes. The authors reverse transcribed all of the isolated RNA, so sequencing captured expressed TCRB transcripts. Here immunoSEQ multiplex PCR was the method, and the copy in TCRdb shows in-frame clones only, minus some. The sample yields roughly 240,000 clones, 11% to 15% seen once. Material: naive CD4+ T cells from blood. Every receptor here comes from a woman in her thirties or forties in good health.

The chain has TRBV7-9 and TRBJ2-5; 7 nucleotides agree with TRBD1. CDR3 length equals 15 residues. CDR1 is SEHNR and CDR2 is FQNEAQ in the germline V gene (reference sequence). V shed 5 bases, J shed 4 bases, and the junction held 10 bases outside the gene matches. The CDR3 bases are TGTGCCAGCAGCGGGTGGGACAGACGCACAGAGACCCAGTACTTC. This codes for CASSGWDRRTETQYF.

This clone was counted ten times or more. The chain links TRBV7-2 to TRBJ2-3; 7 bases align to TRBD2. In germline, CDR1 is SGHTA, CDR2 FQGNSA. J gave up 1 base and V 1 base, and 2 bases lay outside the gene matches. This CDR3 region has 15 residues. The CDR3: CASSLGLAGTDTQYF. The CDR3 coding sequence is TGTGCCAGCAGCTTAGGGCTAGCGGGCACAGATACGCAGTATTTT.

The V gene is TRBV7-2, the J gene TRBJ1-1; 8 nucleotides line up with TRBD1. The CDR3 has 16 amino acids. Germline trimming cut 5 bases from V and 4 bases from J; bases unmatched to any gene: 12. In germline, CDR1 is SGHTA, CDR2 FQGNSA. The CDR3 DNA follows: TGTGCCAGCAGCCCAGGCCTTCGACAGGGGCCCACTGAAGCTTTCTTT. This encodes CASSPGLRQGPTEAFF.

This clone was recorded a few times. The CDR3 bases are TGTGCCAGCAGCACCGGGACAGGGATACAGTCACCCCTCCACTTT. Translating it yields CASSTGTGIQSPLHF. The chain recombines TRBV7-9 with TRBJ1-6, with 9 bases matching TRBD1. The CDR3 spans 15 residues. Per the germline V gene, CDR1 is SEHNR and CDR2 is FQNEAQ (reference sequence). Losses at the gene ends were 5 bases for V and 10 bases for J; bases not matched to a gene: 9.

The chain uses TRBV10-3 and TRBJ2-2; 9 nucleotides match TRBD2. CDR1 and CDR2 from the germline V gene are ENHRY and SYGVKD. The CDR3 has 18 amino acids. With 7 bases clipped from V and 3 bases from J, the junction kept 15 bases outside the gene matches. The CDR3 spells CAITPRKGGGADTGELFF. The CDR3 nucleotides read TGTGCCATCACCCCCCGAAAGGGCGGGGGGGCTGACACCGGGGAGCTGTTTTTT.

This clone showed up just a few times. The rearrangement uses TRBV4-3 and TRBJ1-2; 8 nucleotides agree with TRBD1. This CDR3 contains 13 residues. V lost 5 bases and J lost 4; bases outside the gene matches: 3. CDR1 is LGHNA, CDR2 YSLEER, per germline. DNA of the CDR3: TGCGCCAGCAGCAGAACAGGGGGCTATGGCTACACCTTC. It yields the protein CASSRTGGYGYTF.